Listed below are T cell receptor beta chains from one sample, sequenced in a study of prognosis after radiotherapy for stage I lung cancer. TCRdb re-derived calls from the multiplex PCR reads in MiXCR, one entry per CDR3 protein. The table has fewer than 40,000 distinct CDR3 sequences, roughly two fifths seen once. Sample: PBMCs, taken before or after stereotactic body radiation therapy (not recorded which). The receptors come from a donor over 45 with non-small cell lung cancer. CDR3s include the opening cysteine and the closing phenylalanine or tryptophan. The D gene is left open where the match is weak. A clone size is listed for some rows: how often the clone was seen (once, few, many), or a class if it is expanded.

clone size,V gene,D gene,J gene,CDR3 protein,CDR3 DNA
-,TRBV20-1,TRBD1,TRBJ2-5,CSARDSDRGLVETQYF,TGCAGTGCTAGAGATTCGGACAGGGGGCTAGTAGAGACCCAGTACTTC
many,TRBV9,-,TRBJ1-1,CASSGGNTEAFF,TGTGCCAGCAGCGGGGGGAACACTGAAGCTTTCTTT
many,TRBV28,-,TRBJ1-4,CASKRGGANEKLFF,TGTGCCAGCAAAAGGGGAGGGGCTAATGAAAAACTGTTTTTT
-,TRBV20-1,-,TRBJ2-3,CSASVAVVNTDTQYF,TGCAGTGCTAGTGTAGCGGTGGTAAACACAGATACGCAGTATTTT
-,TRBV28,TRBD2,TRBJ2-3,CASSTTVLAGEVSTDTQYF,TGTGCCAGCAGTACAACAGTACTAGCGGGAGAGGTGAGCACAGATACGCAGTATTTT
many,TRBV4-2,TRBD2,TRBJ2-1,CASTPGLAGSYNEQFF,TGTGCCAGCACCCCCGGGTTAGCGGGCTCCTACAATGAGCAGTTCTTC
-,TRBV7-8,TRBD1,TRBJ2-7,CASSRTGGYEQYF,TGTGCCAGCAGCCGGACAGGTGGCTACGAGCAGTACTTC
many,TRBV20-1,TRBD1,TRBJ2-6,CSARSDTGVIVSGANVLTF,TGCAGTGCTAGATCAGACACAGGGGTGATCGTCTCTGGGGCCAACGTCCTGACTTTC
-,TRBV20-1,-,TRBJ1-2,CSAISPGLSVYGYTF,TGCAGTGCCATCTCCCCAGGCCTCAGCGTATATGGCTACACCTTC
-,TRBV3-1,-,TRBJ2-1,CASSAPGLEQFF,TGTGCCAGCAGCGCCCCTGGCCTTGAGCAGTTCTTC
many,TRBV18,-,TRBJ2-5,CASSPSRISETQYF,TGTGCCAGCTCACCTTCCCGGATATCCGAGACCCAGTACTTC
medium-sized,TRBV6-5,-,TRBJ1-2,CASSYSKMGGYGYTF,TGTGCCAGCAGTTACTCGAAGATGGGGGGCTATGGCTACACCTTC
many,TRBV9,TRBD1,TRBJ2-5,CASSVGVGQRETQYF,TGTGCCAGCAGCGTAGGGGTGGGACAGCGGGAGACCCAGTACTTC
many,TRBV20-1,-,TRBJ2-5,CSARERISGPVETQYF,TGCAGTGCTAGAGAAAGAATCTCCGGCCCGGTGGAGACCCAGTACTTC
many,TRBV6-5,TRBD1,TRBJ2-7,CASSYFTGGQYEQYF,TGTGCCAGCAGTTACTTCACAGGGGGGCAATACGAGCAGTACTTC
many,TRBV3-1,TRBD2,TRBJ2-4,CASSRPQGGQNIQYF,TGTGCCAGCAGCCGCCCTCAGGGAGGGCAAAACATTCAGTACTTC
-,TRBV5-4,TRBD2,TRBJ2-3,CASSEAGGRRDTQYF,TGTGCCAGCAGCGAAGCGGGGGGGCGTAGAGATACGCAGTATTTT
medium-sized,TRBV12-3/TRBV12-4,-,TRBJ2-2,CASGLRVTGELFF,TGTGCCAGCGGGCTCAGGGTCACCGGGGAGCTGTTTTTT
many,TRBV19,TRBD1,TRBJ1-4,CASSATGPNEKLFF,TGTGCCAGTAGCGCGACAGGGCCAAATGAAAAACTGTTTTTT
-,TRBV24-1,-,TRBJ2-3,CATGGNDTDTQYF,TGTGCCACAGGCGGGAACGACACAGATACGCAGTATTTT
many,TRBV18,-,TRBJ1-2,CASSPRADYYGYTF,TGTGCCAGCTCACCAAGGGCAGACTACTATGGCTACACCTTC
-,TRBV11-2,-,TRBJ1-6,CASSHYNSPLHF,TGTGCCAGCAGTCACTATAATTCACCCCTCCACTTT
medium-sized,TRBV11-3,-,TRBJ1-6,CASSISSGSPLHF,TGTGCCAGCAGCATATCCTCAGGGTCACCCCTCCACTTT
-,TRBV20-1,-,TRBJ2-7,CSAKRGTSTYEQYF,TGCAGTGCTAAACGGGGGACATCAACCTACGAGCAGTACTTC
many,TRBV6-2/TRBV6-3,TRBD1,TRBJ1-5,CASSSDRGKMRLKGQPQHF,TGTGCCAGCAGTTCGGACAGGGGAAAGATGAGACTGAAGGGCCAGCCCCAGCATTTT
-,TRBV29-1,TRBD2,TRBJ2-1,CSVVVGGRGSSYNEQFF,TGCAGCGTTGTAGTGGGCGGGAGGGGGAGCTCCTACAATGAGCAGTTCTTC
-,TRBV5-6,-,TRBJ2-2,CASSPPKGIGTGELFF,TGTGCCAGCAGTCCGCCTAAGGGAATAGGGACCGGGGAGCTGTTTTTT
-,TRBV20-1,-,TRBJ2-3,CSAAKTSWTTDTQYF,TGCAGTGCCGCCAAAACTAGCTGGACCACAGATACGCAGTATTTT
many,TRBV28,-,TRBJ1-1,CASSLKGPDMNTEAFF,TGTGCCAGCAGTTTGAAGGGGCCGGACATGAACACTGAAGCTTTCTTT
-,TRBV12-3/TRBV12-4,-,TRBJ1-1,CASRIQLNTEDFF,TGTGCCAGCAGGATACAGTTGAACACTGAAGATTTCTTT
many,TRBV20-1,TRBD1,TRBJ1-1,CSARESTGGSWDTEAFF,TGCAGTGCTAGAGAGAGCACAGGGGGCTCGTGGGACACTGAAGCTTTCTTT
many,TRBV28,-,TRBJ1-5,CASSARGVGGNQPQHF,TGTGCCAGCAGCGCCCGGGGGGTTGGGGGCAATCAGCCCCAGCATTTT